This entry is about one T cell receptor beta chain. In this sample, this clonotype turned up a few times. This clone's antigen is unknown. Base qualities are missing; no much larger clone stands one base away. These data belong to a study of CD8 T cells in ankylosing spondylitis (dated by TCRdb to the late 2010s). Regarding the research as a whole: The study profiled T cell receptor beta repertoires in healthy donors and ankylosing spondylitis patients to find disease-linked TCR variants. The full study cohort comprised approximately 23 ankylosing spondylitis patients and roughly 100 healthy donors. Samples of peripheral blood were taken, and for ankylosing spondylitis patients, synovial fluid was collected as well. The paper's findings and limits, for the study overall: The disease-linked clones were reported to be significantly enriched in matched synovial fluid samples from ankylosing spondylitis patients. Some motif variants had previously been reported in the synovial fluid and blood of reactive arthritis patients, which suggests shared mechanisms of disease initiation. The disease-linked clones had a CD8+ phenotype and were found at relatively low frequencies in peripheral blood. A TCR beta motif made up of several highly homologous amino acid variants appeared to be characteristic of blood from ankylosing spondylitis patients.

In the germline V gene (reference sequence), CDR1 corresponds to PRHDT and CDR2 to FYEKMQ. Including the terminal cysteine and phenylalanine, the CDR3 comprises 16 residues. Here the CDR3 DNA is all that survives: 48 bases in frame from base 1. Here V drops 3 bases and J drops 9 bases, and the junction holds 14 bases not matched to any gene. Sequencing was performed on an Illumina HiSeq 2500. Quantitative 5'-RACE with molecular barcodes was used to prepare TCR beta libraries. In the authors' own workflow: A new computational method based on a probabilistic model of VDJ rearrangement was used to identify disease-linked TCR variants. TCRdb handled the public reads itself, with Q25 trimming in fastp and clone calling in MiXCR, and kept productive beta chains. CDR3 protein duplicates are merged, each entry listing the most common genes and DNA. These V and J calls are TCRdb output, not the study's own analysis. Here the sample has roughly 190,000 distinct CDR3 sequences; roughly 13% occur a single time. The ten largest clones capture 16% of the sample.

The source material was blood, either unsorted or a sorted T cell fraction (not recorded which). This chain joins TRBV13 to TRBJ2-1; 7 bases in the middle match TRBD2. This TCR derives from a male donor with ankylosing spondylitis or in good health (not recorded which). The nucleotides read TGTGCCAGCAGCTTGCCCCGGGACTACCTTTCCACTGAGCAGTTCTTC. It is translated as CASSLPRDYLSTEQFF.